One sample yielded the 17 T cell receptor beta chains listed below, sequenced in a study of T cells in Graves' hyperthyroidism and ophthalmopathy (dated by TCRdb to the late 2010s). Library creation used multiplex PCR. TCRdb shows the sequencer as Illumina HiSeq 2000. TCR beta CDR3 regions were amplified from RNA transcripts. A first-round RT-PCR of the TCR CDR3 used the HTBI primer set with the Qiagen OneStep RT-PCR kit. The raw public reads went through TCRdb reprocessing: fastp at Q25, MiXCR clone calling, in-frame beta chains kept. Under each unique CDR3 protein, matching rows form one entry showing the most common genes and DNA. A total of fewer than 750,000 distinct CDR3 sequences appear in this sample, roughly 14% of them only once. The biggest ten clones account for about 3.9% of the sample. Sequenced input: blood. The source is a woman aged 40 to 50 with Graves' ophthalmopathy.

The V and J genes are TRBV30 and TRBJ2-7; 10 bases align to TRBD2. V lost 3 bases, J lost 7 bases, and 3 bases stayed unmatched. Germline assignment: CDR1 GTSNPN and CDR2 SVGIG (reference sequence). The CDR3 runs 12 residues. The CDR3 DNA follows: TGTGCCTGGAGGCTAGCGGGGGTTGAGCAGTACTTC. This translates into CAWRLAGVEQYF. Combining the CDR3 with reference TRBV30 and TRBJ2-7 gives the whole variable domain SQTIHQWPATLVQPVGSPLSLECTVEGTSNPNLYWYRQAAGRGLQLLFYSVGIGQISSEVPQNLSASRPQDRQFILSSKKLLLSDSGFYLCAWRLAGVEQYFGPGTRLTVT.

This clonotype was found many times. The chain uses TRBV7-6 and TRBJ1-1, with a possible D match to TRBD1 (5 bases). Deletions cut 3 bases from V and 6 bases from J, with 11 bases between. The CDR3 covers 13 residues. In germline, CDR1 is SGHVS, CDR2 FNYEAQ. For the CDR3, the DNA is TGTGCCAGCAGCTTTGGGACCTCATCTGAAGCTTTCTTT. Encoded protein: CASSFGTSSEAFF.

The CDR3 is CASSESPMETQYF. The CDR3 DNA reads TGTGCCAGCAGTGAGTCCCCGATGGAGACCCAGTACTTC. The gene calls are TRBV6-1 and TRBJ2-5, with D unresolved. V lost 3 bases and J 5 bases, leaving 10 bases between the germline ends. This CDR3 spans 13 amino acids. Germline CDR1 is MNHNS and CDR2 is SASEGT.

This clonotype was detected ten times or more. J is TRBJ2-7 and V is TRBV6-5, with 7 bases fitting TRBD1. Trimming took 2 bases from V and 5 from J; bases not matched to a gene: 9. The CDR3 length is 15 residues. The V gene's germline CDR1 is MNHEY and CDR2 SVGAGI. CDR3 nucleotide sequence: TGTGCCAGCAGTTACCGCGACAGGGTCAAGGACGAGCAGTACTTC. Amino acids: CASSYRDRVKDEQYF.

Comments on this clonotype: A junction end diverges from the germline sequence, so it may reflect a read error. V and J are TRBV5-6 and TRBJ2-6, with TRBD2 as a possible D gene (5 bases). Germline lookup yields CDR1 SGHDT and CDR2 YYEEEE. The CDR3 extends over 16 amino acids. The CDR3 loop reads CAGSFRRNFGANVLTF. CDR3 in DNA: TGTGCCGGCAGCTTCAGGAGGAACTTTGGGGCCAACGTCCTGACTTTC.

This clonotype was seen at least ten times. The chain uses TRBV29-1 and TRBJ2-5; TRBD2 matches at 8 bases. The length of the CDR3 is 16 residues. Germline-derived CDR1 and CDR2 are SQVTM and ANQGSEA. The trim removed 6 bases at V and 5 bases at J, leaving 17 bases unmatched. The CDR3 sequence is CSVNWAGGLRWETQYF. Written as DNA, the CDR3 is TGCAGCGTAAATTGGGCGGGAGGTCTCCGTTGGGAGACCCAGTACTTC. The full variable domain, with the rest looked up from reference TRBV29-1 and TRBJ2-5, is SAVISQKPSRDICQRGTSLTIQCQVDSQVTMMFWYRQQPGQSLTLIATANQGSEATYESGFVIDKFPISRPNLTFSTLTVSNMSPEDSSIYLCSVNWAGGLRWETQYFGPGTRLLVL.

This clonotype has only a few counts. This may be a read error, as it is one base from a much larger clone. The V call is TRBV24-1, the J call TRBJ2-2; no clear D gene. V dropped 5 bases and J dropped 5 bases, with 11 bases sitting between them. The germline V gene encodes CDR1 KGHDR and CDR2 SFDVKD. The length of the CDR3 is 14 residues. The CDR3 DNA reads TGTGCCACCAGTGGAGTGGGCGCGACCGGGGAGCTGTTTTTT. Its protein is CATSGVGATGELFF.

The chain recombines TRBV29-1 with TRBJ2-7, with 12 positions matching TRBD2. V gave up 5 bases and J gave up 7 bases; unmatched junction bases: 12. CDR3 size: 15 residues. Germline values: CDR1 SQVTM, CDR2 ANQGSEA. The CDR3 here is CSVRGTSGPTGEQYF. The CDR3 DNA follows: TGCAGCGTTAGGGGGACTAGCGGGCCTACGGGAGAGCAGTACTTC.

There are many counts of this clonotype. CDR3 nucleotide sequence: TGTGCCAGCAGCTACGGGACTAGCGGGGCAAGCTACGAGCAGTACTTC. The encoded protein is CASSYGTSGASYEQYF. V gene TRBV7-8 combines with J gene TRBJ2-7; 13 bases fit TRBD2. Germline V lookup: CDR1 SGHVS, CDR2 FQNEAQ. The CDR3 has 16 amino acids. V lost 4 bases to trimming and J lost 3 bases; unmatched junction nucleotides: 6.

The CDR3 bases are TGTGCCAGCAGTCGTAGGGGTGAAGCTTTCTTT. This gives the protein CASSRRGEAFF. The chain links TRBV12-3 or TRBV12-4 to TRBJ1-1, with a weak D call TRBD1 (5 bases). Trimming shortened V by 5 bases and J by 7 bases, and 8 bases separated the two germline ends. The CDR3 runs 11 residues.

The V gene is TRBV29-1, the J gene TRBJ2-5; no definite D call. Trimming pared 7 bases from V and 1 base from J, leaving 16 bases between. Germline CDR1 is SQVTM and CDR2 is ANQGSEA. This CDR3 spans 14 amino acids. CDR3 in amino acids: CSGLDPAGQETQYF. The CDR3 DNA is TGCAGCGGGCTTGATCCTGCCGGCCAAGAGACCCAGTACTTC. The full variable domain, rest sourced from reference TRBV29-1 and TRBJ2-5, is SAVISQKPSRDICQRGTSLTIQCQVDSQVTMMFWYRQQPGQSLTLIATANQGSEATYESGFVIDKFPISRPNLTFSTLTVSNMSPEDSSIYLCSGLDPAGQETQYFGPGTRLLVL.

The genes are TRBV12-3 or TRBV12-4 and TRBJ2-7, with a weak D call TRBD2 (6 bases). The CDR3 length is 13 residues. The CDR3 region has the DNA TGTGCCAGCAGTCTAGCGAGCTCCTACGAGCAGTACGTC. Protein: CASSLASSYEQYV.

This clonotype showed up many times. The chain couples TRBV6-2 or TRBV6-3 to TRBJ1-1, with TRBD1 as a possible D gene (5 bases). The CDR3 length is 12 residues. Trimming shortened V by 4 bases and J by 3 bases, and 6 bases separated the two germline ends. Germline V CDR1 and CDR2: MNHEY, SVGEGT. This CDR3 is CASSWGYTEAFF. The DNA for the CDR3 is TGTGCCAGCAGTTGGGGGTACACTGAAGCTTTCTTT.

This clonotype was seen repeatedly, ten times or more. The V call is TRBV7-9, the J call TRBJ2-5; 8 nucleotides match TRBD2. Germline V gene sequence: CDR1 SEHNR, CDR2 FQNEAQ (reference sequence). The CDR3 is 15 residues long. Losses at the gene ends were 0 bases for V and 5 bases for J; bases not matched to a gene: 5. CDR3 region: CASSLAGPGGETQYF. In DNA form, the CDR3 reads TGTGCCAGCAGCTTAGCAGGTCCGGGAGGGGAGACCCAGTACTTC.

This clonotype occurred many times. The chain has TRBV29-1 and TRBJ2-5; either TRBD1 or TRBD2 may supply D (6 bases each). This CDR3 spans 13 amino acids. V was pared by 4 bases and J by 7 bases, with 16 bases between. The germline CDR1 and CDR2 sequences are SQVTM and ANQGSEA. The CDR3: CSVVQGGSVTQYF. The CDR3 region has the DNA TGCAGCGTTGTACAGGGAGGCAGTGTGACCCAGTACTTC.

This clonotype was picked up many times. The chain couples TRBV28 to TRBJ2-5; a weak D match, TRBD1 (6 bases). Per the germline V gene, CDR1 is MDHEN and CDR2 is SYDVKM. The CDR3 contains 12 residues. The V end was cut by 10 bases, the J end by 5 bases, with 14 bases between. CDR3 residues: CATGEVSETQYF. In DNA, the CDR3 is TGTGCCACAGGGGAAGTGTCCGAGACCCAGTACTTC.

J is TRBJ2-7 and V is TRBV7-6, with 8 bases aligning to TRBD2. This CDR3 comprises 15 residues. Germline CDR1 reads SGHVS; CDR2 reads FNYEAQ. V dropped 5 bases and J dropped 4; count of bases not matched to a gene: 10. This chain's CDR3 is CASSPQSGSGYEQYF. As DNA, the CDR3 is TGTGCCAGCAGCCCACAAAGCGGGAGTGGGTACGAGCAGTACTTC.